This T cell receptor (beta chain) was captured by sequencing in a study of prognosis after radiotherapy for stage I lung cancer (dated by TCRdb to about 2021). With respect to the entire study: Between early 2018 and early 2019, nineteen stage I NSCLC patients were enrolled in Nanjing, China. Patients with newly diagnosed primary stage I lung tumors numbered about 15, with several others having oligometastatic NSCLC after surgical resection of the primary tumor. All patients were regarded as medically inoperable, because of comorbidities in more than ten patients and refusal of surgery in roughly seven patients. The cohort comprised over ten men and about 6 women with a median age of about 70 years, ranging from 53 to 84 years. Tumor histology was squamous cell carcinoma in six or seven patients and adenocarcinoma in about 12. Image-guided IMRT or VMAT was used to deliver SBRT in 3 to 5 fractions at a biologically effective dose of at least 100 Gy. In every patient, SBRT was given without any concurrent therapy. Four of the 19 patients developed distant metastases after SBRT, at a median of around seven months; the other 15 showed no significant progression. This study profiled peripheral blood TCR beta repertoires from stage I NSCLC patients before and after stereotactic body radiotherapy and linked the repertoires to distant failure. The study took one blood sample before SBRT and one after SBRT from each of roughly 20 patients and sequenced all 38 samples. Findings and caveats that apply to the study as a whole: The study was limited by its small cohort and short follow-up, and the findings require independent validation. Differences in TRBV and TRBJ usage frequencies by metastasis status were reportedly observed in two V genes at baseline and in several V and two J genes after SBRT. Unique TCR clone counts fell after SBRT (median around 9,800 before versus several thousand after; Wilcoxon paired P=0.011). None of the reported P values were adjusted for multiple comparisons. Post-SBRT Shannon entropy and its change from baseline were lower in patients who developed distant metastases; baseline Shannon entropy was not associated with metastases. Whether the expanded TCR clones were tumor-specific was not determined.

No patient had a history of other malignancies or prior chemotherapy or radiotherapy, and all had node-negative disease on CT and PET/CT. At each of two time points, roughly 6.3 milliliters of peripheral venous blood were collected in EDTA tubes. Ficoll-Paque Plus density-gradient centrifugation was used to isolate PBMCs. Right after collection, samples were kept at -80 degrees C until analysis. Two rounds of multiplex PCR on genomic DNA were used to amplify the TCR beta CDR3 region. The first PCR round used primers specific to each TRBV and TRBJ gene, with sequences filed in Chinese patent CN105087789A. Universal primers were used in the second round of PCR. The Roche High Pure PCR Template Preparation Kit was used to extract genomic DNA from frozen PBMCs. Libraries were sequenced paired-end with 151 bp reads on an Illumina HiSeq 3000. As for the original processing: Raw reads lacking the multiplex PCR primer sequences were removed with CutAdapt. PEAR was used to merge high-quality paired reads into contigs. By aligning each contig to reference sequences, MiXCR assigned the TRB V, D and J gene segments to that contig. To remove sequencing errors, CDR3 sequences were clustered according to base quality and sequence similarity. Diversity was measured as Shannon entropy normalized by the natural log of productive TCR sequence number. Clonality was defined as one minus Shannon entropy divided by the natural log of the number of unique clonotypes. The Youden index of ROC curves was used to select progression-free survival cut-offs for repertoire metrics, and analyses were performed in R 3.5.3. Using fastp trimming at Q25 and MiXCR clonotype assembly, TCRdb reanalyzed the public sequencing data and kept in-frame beta chains. Under each unique CDR3 protein, matching rows form one entry showing the most common genes and DNA. TCRdb's processing, not the authors' own work, is the source of the V and J calls. The sample table shows around 30,000 distinct CDR3 sequences, and 32% are seen once. The top ten clonotypes cover 25% to 30% of the sample.

V lost 3 bases and J lost 6 bases; the stretch between them is 5 bases long. Measured from the cysteine to the phenylalanine, the CDR3 is 11 residues long. Left in the record is the CDR3 DNA by itself, 33 bases read in frame from the first base. This clonotype came up many times. What this receptor recognizes is not known. Base qualities were left out, and no much larger clone turns up one base away. The V and J segments used are TRBV12-3 or TRBV12-4 and TRBJ1-1, with a weak D call of TRBD1 (5 bases match). The sequence derives from a donor of 50 years or more with non-small cell lung cancer. Specimen: PBMCs, collected before or after stereotactic body radiation therapy (not recorded which). The encoded CDR3 is CASSLGAEAFF. The nucleotide sequence is given as TGTGCCAGCAGTTTGGGGGCTGAAGCTTTCTTT.